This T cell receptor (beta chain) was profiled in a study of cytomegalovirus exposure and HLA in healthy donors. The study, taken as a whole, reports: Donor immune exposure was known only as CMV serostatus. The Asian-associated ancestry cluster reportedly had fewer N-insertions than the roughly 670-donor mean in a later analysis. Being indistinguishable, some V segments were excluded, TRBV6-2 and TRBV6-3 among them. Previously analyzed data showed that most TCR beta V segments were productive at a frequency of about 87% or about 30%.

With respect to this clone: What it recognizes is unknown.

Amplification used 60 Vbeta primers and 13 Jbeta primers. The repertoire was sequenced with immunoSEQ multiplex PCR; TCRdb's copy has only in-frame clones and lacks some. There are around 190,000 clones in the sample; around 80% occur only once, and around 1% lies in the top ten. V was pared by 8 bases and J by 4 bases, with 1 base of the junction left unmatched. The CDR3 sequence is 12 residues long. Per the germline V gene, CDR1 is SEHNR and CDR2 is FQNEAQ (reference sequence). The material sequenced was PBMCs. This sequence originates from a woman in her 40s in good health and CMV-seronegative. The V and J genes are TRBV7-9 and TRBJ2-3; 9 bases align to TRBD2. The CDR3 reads CASGTSSDTQYF. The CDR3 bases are TGTGCCAGCGGGACTAGCTCAGATACGCAGTATTTT.